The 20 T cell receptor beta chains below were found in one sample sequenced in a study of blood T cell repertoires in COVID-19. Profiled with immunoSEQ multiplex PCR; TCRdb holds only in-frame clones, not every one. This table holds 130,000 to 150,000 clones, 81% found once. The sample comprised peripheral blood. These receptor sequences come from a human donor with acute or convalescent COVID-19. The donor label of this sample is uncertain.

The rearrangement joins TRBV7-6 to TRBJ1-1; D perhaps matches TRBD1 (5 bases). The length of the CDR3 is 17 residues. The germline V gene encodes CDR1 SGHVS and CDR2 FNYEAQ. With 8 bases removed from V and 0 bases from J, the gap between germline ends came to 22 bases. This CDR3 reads CASRPRGGGDLNTEAFF. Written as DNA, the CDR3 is TGTGCCAGCCGGCCCCGGGGAGGCGGGGACTTGAACACTGAAGCTTTCTTT.

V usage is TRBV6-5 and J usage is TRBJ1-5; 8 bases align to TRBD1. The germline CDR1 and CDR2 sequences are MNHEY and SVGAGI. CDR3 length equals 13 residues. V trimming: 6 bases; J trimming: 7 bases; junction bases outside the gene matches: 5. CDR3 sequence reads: CASSLTGEQPQHF. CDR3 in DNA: TGTGCCAGCAGCTTGACAGGGGAACAGCCCCAGCATTTT.

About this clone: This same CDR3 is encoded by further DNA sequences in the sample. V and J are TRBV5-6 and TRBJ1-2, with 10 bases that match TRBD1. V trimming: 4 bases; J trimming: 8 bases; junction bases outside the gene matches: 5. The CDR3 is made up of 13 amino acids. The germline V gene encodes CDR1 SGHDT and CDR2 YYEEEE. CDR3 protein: CASSPDRGRGYTF. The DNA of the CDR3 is TGTGCCAGCAGCCCGGACAGGGGGAGAGGCTACACCTTC.

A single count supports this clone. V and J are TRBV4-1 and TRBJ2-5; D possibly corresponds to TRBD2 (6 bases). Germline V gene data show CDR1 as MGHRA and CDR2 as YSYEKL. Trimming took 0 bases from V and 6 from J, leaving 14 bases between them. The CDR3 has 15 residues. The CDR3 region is CASSQEREVRKTQYF. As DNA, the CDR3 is TGCGCCAGCAGCCAAGAGAGGGAGGTTCGGAAGACCCAGTACTTC.

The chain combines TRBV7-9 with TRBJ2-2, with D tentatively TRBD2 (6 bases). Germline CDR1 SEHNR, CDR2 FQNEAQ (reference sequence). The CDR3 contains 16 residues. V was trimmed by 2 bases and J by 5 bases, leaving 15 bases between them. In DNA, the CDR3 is TGTGCCAGCAGCTTAATCGAAGCGGGCATTACCGGGGAGCTGTTTTTT. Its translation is CASSLIEAGITGELFF.

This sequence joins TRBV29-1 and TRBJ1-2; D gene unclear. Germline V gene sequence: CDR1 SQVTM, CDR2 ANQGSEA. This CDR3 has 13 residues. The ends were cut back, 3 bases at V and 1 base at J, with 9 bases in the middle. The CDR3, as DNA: TGCAGCGTTGATTCCAGGATTAACTATGGCTACACCTTC. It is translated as CSVDSRINYGYTF.

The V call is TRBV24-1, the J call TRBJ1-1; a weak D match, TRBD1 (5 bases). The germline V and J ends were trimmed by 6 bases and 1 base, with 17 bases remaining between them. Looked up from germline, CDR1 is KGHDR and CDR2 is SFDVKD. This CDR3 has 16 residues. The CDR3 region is CATSSGRVGENTEAFF. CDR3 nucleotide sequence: TGTGCCACCAGTAGTGGCCGCGTAGGGGAGAACACTGAAGCTTTCTTT.

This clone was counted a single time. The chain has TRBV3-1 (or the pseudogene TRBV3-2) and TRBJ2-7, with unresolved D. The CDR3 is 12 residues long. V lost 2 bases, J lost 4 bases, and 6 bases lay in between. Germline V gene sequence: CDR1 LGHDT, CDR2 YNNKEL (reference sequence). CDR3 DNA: TGTGCCAGCAGCCAATCCCCTTACGAGCAGTACTTC. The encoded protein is CASSQSPYEQYF.

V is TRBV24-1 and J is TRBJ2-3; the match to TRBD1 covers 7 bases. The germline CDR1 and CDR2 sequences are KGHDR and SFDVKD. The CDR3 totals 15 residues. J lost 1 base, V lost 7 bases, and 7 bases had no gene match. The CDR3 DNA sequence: TGTGCCACCAGCTTGGACAGGACGGGCACAGATACGCAGTATTTT. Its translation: CATSLDRTGTDTQYF.

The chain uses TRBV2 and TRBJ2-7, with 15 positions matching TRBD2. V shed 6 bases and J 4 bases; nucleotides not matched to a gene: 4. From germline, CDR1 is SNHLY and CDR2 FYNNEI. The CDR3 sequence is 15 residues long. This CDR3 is CASRGGTSGGYEQYF. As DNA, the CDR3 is TGTGCCAGCAGGGGAGGGACTAGCGGGGGGTACGAGCAGTACTTC.

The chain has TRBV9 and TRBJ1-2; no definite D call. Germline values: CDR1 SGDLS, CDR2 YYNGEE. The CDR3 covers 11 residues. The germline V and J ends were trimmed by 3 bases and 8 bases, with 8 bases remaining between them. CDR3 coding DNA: TGTGCCAGCAGCGGTAGTAAGGGCTACACCTTC. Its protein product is CASSGSKGYTF.

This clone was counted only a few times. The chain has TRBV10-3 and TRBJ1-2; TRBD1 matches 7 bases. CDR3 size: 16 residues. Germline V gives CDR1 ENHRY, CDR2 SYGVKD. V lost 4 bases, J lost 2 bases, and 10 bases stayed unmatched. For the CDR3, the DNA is TGTGCCATCAGTGTATTTTGGAGGGGGCCGAACTATGGCTACACCTTC. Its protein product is CAISVFWRGPNYGYTF.

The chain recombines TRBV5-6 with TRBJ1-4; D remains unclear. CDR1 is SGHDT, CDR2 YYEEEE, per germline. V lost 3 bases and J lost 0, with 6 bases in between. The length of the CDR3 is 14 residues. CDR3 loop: CASSSVSTNEKLFF. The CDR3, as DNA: TGTGCCAGCAGCTCTGTTTCAACTAATGAAAAACTGTTTTTT.

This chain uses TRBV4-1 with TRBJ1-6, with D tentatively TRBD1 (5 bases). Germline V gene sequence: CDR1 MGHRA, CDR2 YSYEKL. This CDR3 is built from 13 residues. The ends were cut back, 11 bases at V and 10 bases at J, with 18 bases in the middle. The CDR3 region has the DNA TGCGCCGGCCAAGTTAATGGGGGGTCACCCCTCCACTTT. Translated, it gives CAGQVNGGSPLHF.

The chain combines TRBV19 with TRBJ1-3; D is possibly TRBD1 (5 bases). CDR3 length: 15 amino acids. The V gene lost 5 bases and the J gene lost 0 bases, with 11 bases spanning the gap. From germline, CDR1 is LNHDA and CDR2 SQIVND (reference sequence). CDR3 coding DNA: TGTGCCAGTAGTGTCGGGGGGGTCTCTGGAAACACCATATATTTT. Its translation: CASSVGGVSGNTIYF.

CDR3 DNA sequence: TGTGCCAGCAGCCAGGGCCTTTCGAACACTGAAGCTTTCTTT. It codes for CASSQGLSNTEAFF. The chain links TRBV3-1 (or the pseudogene TRBV3-2) to TRBJ1-1; D is unclear. The CDR3 is 14 amino acids. V was trimmed by 3 bases and J by 1 base, leaving 9 bases between them. CDR1 and CDR2 from the germline V gene are LGHDT and YNNKEL (reference sequence).

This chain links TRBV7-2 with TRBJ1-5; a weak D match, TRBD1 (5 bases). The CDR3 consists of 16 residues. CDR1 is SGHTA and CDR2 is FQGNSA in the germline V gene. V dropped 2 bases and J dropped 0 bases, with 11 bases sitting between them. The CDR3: CASSLIGGPSNQPQHF. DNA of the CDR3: TGTGCCAGCAGCTTAATCGGGGGTCCTAGCAATCAGCCCCAGCATTTT.

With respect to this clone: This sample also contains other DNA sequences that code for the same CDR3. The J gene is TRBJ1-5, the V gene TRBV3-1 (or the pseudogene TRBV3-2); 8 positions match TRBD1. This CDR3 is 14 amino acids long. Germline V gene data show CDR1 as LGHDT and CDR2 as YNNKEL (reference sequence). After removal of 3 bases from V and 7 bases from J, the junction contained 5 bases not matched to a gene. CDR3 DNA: TGTGCCAGCAGCCACCAGGGGGCGAACCAGCCCCAGCATTTT. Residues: CASSHQGANQPQHF.

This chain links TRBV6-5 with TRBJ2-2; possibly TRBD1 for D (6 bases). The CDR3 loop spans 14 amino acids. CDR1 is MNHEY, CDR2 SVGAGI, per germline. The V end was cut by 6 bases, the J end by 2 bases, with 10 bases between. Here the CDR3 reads CASSGTPNTGELFF. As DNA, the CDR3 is TGTGCCAGCAGCGGGACACCCAACACCGGGGAGCTGTTTTTT.

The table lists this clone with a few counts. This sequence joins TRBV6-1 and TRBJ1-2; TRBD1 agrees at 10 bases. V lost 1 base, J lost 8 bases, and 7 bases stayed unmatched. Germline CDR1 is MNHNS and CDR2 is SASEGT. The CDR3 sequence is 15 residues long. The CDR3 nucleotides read TGTGCCAGCAGTGAAGGGACAGGGGGAAATCGAGGCTACACCTTC. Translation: CASSEGTGGNRGYTF.